This T cell receptor (beta chain) was captured in a study of beta chain features in type 1 diabetes. General study findings and limits: In the patient group, naive, central memory and Treg TCRB repertoires seemed more alike than in the healthy donor group. Within each of all four CD4+ subsets, Type 1 diabetes patients had TCRB CDR3s that were moderately but significantly shorter. Whatever favoring of shorter templates PCR might show would apply equally to patients and controls.

CD4+ naive, central memory, regulatory and stem cell-like memory subsets were isolated by sorting on CD45RO/CCR7/CD25/CD127/CD95/CD27. Trimming left V 4 bases short and J 0 bases short, with 17 bases between. There are 17 residues in the CDR3. Germline V gene sequence: CDR1 SGHVS, CDR2 FQNEAQ. A note on this clone: No antigen is known for it.

The study reverse transcribed the entire isolated RNA, so it sequenced expressed TCRB transcripts. The assay was immunoSEQ multiplex PCR, and TCRdb's table has in-frame clones only and misses some. The data contain about 16,000 clones, 70% of them seen just once; the ten biggest clones take up 0.79%. V and J are TRBV7-8 and TRBJ2-3; no reliable D call. Sequenced: stem cell memory CD4+ T cells from blood. The receptor was isolated from a man aged 30 to 45 with type 1 diabetes. CDR3 residues: CASSYFEVAASTDTQYF. In DNA form, the CDR3 reads TGTGCCAGCAGCTACTTCGAGGTAGCAGCTAGCACAGATACGCAGTATTTT.